This T cell receptor (beta chain) was documented in a study of blood T cells in healthy people across ages (dated by TCRdb to 2014 to 2015). As for the study more broadly: In model experiments, roughly one uniquely barcoded TCR beta cDNA molecule per two T cells was captured by template switching. The study measured age-related changes in TCR beta repertoire diversity using deep sequencing normalized with unique cDNA molecular identifiers. Four age groups were formed from the donors: young (average approximately 15 years), middle-aged (more than 35), aged (around 68) and long-lived (more than 75). For two donors (one aged 18 to 29 and one aged 80 or older), the study analyzed two additional independent replicas of 1 million unique cDNA reads from the same blood draw. Results the study describes overall, beyond this receptor: Because the CMV infection status of the donors was unknown, age-related changes in expanded clonotypes may potentially have been confounded. Bulk unsorted PBMC profiling prevented conclusive comparison of naive and antigen-experienced compartments. Compared with the aged group, more naive CD4+ T cells, fewer expanded clones and increased TCR diversity were shown by the long-lived group, suggesting age selection. Estimates of total diversity based on one million sequenced T cells were regarded as lower bounds and as underestimates. Observed TCR beta diversity per million T cells fell roughly linearly with age, and a significant reduction was already apparent by age about 43. Observed TCR beta diversity correlated strongly with the percentage of naive T cells measured by flow cytometry.

The library was generated by 5' RACE. Sequencing was carried out with an Illumina HiSeq 2500. A second about 7 to 11 cycle PCR used a sample-barcoded 5' primer and a J-beta primer mix. Each TCR beta cDNA molecule received a unique molecular identifier from a template-switch 5' adaptor carrying 12 random nucleotides. At least 2.5 million CDR3-containing paired-end reads were obtained from each sample. All of the RNA was converted into first-strand cDNA using the Mint cDNA synthesis kit, with a TRBC-specific oligonucleotide serving as the primer. After uracil-DNA glycosylase treatment, a first 18-cycle PCR used universal primers M1SS and BC2_uni_R on all cDNA. As for the original processing: Each sample was normalized by randomly selecting 1 million high-quality reads, each carrying a distinct molecular identifier. Instead of being binned into consensus sequences, reads that shared molecular identifiers were thrown out. CDR3 identification, clonotype clustering and error correction used MiTCR with a Q25 quality threshold and the strictest error-elimination algorithm. A nonparametric unseen species model with Euler transformation was used to estimate a lower bound on total TCR beta diversity. TCRdb ran its own pipeline on the public reads, namely fastp trimming at Q25 and MiXCR clone calling, and kept in-frame beta chains. Each entry merges the rows of one CDR3 protein and shows their most common DNA and genes. These V and J calls originate from TCRdb's pipeline instead of the authors' own analysis. The sample table holds 1 million or so distinct CDR3 sequences, of which under 30% were seen once. The ten top clones hold about 0.72% of the sample.

This clonotype occurred a few times. What this receptor recognizes is not known. There are no base qualities to consult, and no much larger clone falls within one base. CDR1 MNHNS and CDR2 SASEGT were looked up in the germline V gene. Including the terminal cysteine and phenylalanine, the CDR3 comprises 15 residues. The DNA shown is the 45-base CDR3, in frame from base 1. V is pared back by 11 bases and J by 0 bases, with 17 bases lying between the germline termini. Systemically healthy Caucasian individuals from Russia, around 38 in total and aged roughly 6 to 100 years, were included as donors. Approximately 10 milliliters of peripheral blood were collected from each donor into EDTA-treated Vacutainer tubes. Ficoll-Paque density-gradient centrifugation was used to isolate PBMCs, with at least 6 million per sample. Trizol reagent was used to extract total RNA from the PBMCs, yielding at least 6 micrograms per sample. The percentages of naive CD45RAhigh/CD27high T cells were determined by flow cytometry on a PBMC aliquot from every donor.

The sample was also linked to a second study, of T cells of mothers and their children. As the second study states: Donors were nine systemically healthy Caucasian individuals: three mothers and their six children. cDNA synthesis used all of the extracted RNA, with roughly 1.5 ug of RNA in each 15 ul reaction. Sample barcodes and 2-4 random nucleotides were added via the M1S primer in the second PCR. Over 9.5 million TCR beta CDR3 reads were obtained for each mother, and millions of reads were obtained for each child. In both related and unrelated pairs, thymic selection shapes the output of TCR recombination in a similar way, with inherited differences having only a minor effect. Normalized repertoire overlap was always found to be slightly, but never significantly, higher in related mother-child pairs than in unrelated mother-child pairs. With a sensitivity of approximately 100 clones per million clonotypes, no persistent microchimeric T cell clones were detected. To look for features that set related mother-child pairs apart from unrelated individuals, the researchers ran deep NGS to compare the TCR beta repertoires of mothers and children. Mothers averaged roughly 36 +/- 4 years of age and children averaged around 10 +/- 4 years. After adapters were ligated using NEBNext reagents, the libraries underwent 100+100 nt paired-end sequencing on an Illumina HiSeq 2000. Mother and child libraries were prepared a month apart and sequenced in separate runs to prevent cross-contamination. For each donor, between roughly 450,000 and 2,300,000 distinct TCR beta clonotypes were identified. Naive TCR beta clonotypes were estimated from low-frequency clonotypes matched to each donor's FACS-determined naive share, without sorting.

Sequencing was performed on blood. The chain is encoded by TRBV6-1 joined to TRBJ2-1; the D gene cannot be resolved reliably. The sequence was obtained from a girl aged 2-9 years in good health. The DNA sequence is as follows: TGTGCCGCTCAGCCGTATAAAAGCTCCTACAATGAGCAGTTCTTC. This encodes CAAQPYKSSYNEQFF.